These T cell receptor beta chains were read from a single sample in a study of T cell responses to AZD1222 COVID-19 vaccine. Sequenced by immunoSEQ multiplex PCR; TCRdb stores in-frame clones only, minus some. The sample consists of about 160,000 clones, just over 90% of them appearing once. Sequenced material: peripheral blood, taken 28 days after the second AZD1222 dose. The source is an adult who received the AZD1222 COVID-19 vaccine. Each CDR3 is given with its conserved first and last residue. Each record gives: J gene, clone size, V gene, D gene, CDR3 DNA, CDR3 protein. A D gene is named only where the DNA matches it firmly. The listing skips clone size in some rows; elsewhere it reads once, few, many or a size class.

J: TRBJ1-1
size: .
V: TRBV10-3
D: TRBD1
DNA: TGTGCCATCAGTGAGTTTGACAGGGCGCCCACTGAAGCTTTCTTT
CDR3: CAISEFDRAPTEAFF

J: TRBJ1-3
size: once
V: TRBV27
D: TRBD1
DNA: TGTGCCAGCAGTCCCGGACAGGCTTCTGGAAACACCATATATTTT
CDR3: CASSPGQASGNTIYF

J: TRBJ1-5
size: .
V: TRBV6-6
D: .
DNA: TGTGCCAGCAGTGGTCAGGGGAGAGGCAATCAGCCCCAGCATTTT
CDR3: CASSGQGRGNQPQHF

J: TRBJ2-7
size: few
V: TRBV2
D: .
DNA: TGTGCCAGCAGTGCCATTTCGCGGTCCAACTTC
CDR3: CASSAISRSNF

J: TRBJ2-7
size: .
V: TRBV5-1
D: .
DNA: TGCGCCAGCAGCTTGCCAGGGGGAGGGTCAGGGGAGCAGTACTTC
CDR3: CASSLPGGGSGEQYF

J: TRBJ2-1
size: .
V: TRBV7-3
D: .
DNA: TGTGCCAGCAGCTTAGGAGCGGTCGATGAGCAGTTCTTC
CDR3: CASSLGAVDEQFF

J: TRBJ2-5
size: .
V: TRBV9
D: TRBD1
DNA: TGTGCCAGCAGCGCGACGACAGGGTGGGCAGAGACCCAGTACTTC
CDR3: CASSATTGWAETQYF

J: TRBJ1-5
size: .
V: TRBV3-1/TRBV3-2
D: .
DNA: TGTGCCAGCAGCCTAACAACTCGCAATCAGCCCCAGCATTTT
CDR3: CASSLTTRNQPQHF

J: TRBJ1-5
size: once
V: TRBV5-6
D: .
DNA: TGTGCCAGCAGCCAAACCGGGACCCATAGCAATCAGCCCCAGCATTTT
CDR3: CASSQTGTHSNQPQHF

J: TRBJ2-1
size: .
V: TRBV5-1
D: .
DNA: TGCGCCAGCAGCTCGCGACATACTAGGGGCGAGTTCTTC
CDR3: CASSSRHTRGEFF

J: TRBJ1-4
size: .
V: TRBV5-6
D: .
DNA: TGTGCCAGCAGCTTGGGGTCCGAAGCGGGGTCTAATGAAAAACTGTTTTTT
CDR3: CASSLGSEAGSNEKLFF

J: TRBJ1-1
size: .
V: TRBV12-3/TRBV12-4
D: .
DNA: TGTGCCGCCCGTCGGGAGGGTGACACTGAAGCTTTCTTT
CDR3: CAARREGDTEAFF

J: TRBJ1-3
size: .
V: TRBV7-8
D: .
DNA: TGTGCCAGCAGCTTAGGGGCGGTGACAGCCGGAAACACCATATATTTT
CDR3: CASSLGAVTAGNTIYF

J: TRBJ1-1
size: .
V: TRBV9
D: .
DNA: TGTGCCAGCAGCGTAGCTGAAGGGGTATGGACTGAAGCTTTCTTT
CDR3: CASSVAEGVWTEAFF

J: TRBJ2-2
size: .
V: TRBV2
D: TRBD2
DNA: TGTGCCAGCAGTTTCGGGACTAGCGTCGGGGAGCTGTTTTTT
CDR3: CASSFGTSVGELFF

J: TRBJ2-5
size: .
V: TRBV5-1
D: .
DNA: TGCGCCAGCAGCTTGGGGGTCGAGGCCAGTCCAGAGACCCAGTACTTC
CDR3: CASSLGVEASPETQYF

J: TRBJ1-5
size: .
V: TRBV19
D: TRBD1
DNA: TGTGCCAGTAGCGGACAGGGCGATGGGCCCCAGCATTTT
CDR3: CASSGQGDGPQHF

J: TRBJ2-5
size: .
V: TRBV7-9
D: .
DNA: TGTGCCAGCAGCTTAATGGACAAAGGACAAGAGACCCAGTACTTC
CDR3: CASSLMDKGQETQYF

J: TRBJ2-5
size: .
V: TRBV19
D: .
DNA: TGTGCCAGTAGTATGGGTCGGGAGACCCAGTACTTC
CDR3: CASSMGRETQYF

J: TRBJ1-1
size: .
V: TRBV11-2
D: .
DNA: TGTGCCAGCAGCTCAACCAGGGCTGAAGCTTTCTTT
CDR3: CASSSTRAEAFF

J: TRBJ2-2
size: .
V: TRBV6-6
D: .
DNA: TGTGCCAGCAGTTACTCTTCCCAGGGTAGAACCGGGGAGCTGTTTTTT
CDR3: CASSYSSQGRTGELFF

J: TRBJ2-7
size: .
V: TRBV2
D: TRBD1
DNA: TGTGCCAGCAGTGGGGACAGATCCTACGAGCAGTACTTC
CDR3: CASSGDRSYEQYF

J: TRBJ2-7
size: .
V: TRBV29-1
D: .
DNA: TGCAGCGTTGCAAAGGGACGGGACAACGAGCAGTACTTC
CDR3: CSVAKGRDNEQYF

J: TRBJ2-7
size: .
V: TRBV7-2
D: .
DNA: TGTGCCAGCAGCTTCCAGCGGACCTACGAGCAGTACTTC
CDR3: CASSFQRTYEQYF

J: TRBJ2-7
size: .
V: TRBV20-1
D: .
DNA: TGCAGTGCTAGTGGGCAACCTGTGCAGTACTTC
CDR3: CSASGQPVQYF

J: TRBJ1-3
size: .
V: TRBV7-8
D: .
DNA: TGTGCCAGCAGCTTAGGGTACTCTGGAAACACCATATATTTT
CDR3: CASSLGYSGNTIYF

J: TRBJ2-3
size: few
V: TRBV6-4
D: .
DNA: TGTGCCAGCAGTGTAGGCGGGGGCGCAGATACGCAGTATTTT
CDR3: CASSVGGGADTQYF

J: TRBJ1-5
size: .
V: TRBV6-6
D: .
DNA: TGTGCCAGCAGTTACTCGCACAGGGTCAATCAGCCCCAGCATTTT
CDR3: CASSYSHRVNQPQHF

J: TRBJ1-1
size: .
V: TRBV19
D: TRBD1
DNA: TGTGCCAGTAAAGACAGGGAAGGGAACACTGAAGCTTTCTTT
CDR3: CASKDREGNTEAFF

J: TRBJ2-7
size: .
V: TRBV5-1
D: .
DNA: TGCGCCAGCAGCTTAGGGGTCTCCTACGAGCAGTACTTC
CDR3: CASSLGVSYEQYF

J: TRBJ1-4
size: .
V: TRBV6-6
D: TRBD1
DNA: TGTGCCAGCAGCCAGGACAGGGGGCTAGTCCATGGAAAACTGTTTTTT
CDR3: CASSQDRGLVHGKLFF

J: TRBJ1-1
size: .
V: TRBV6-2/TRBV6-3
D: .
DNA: TGTGCCAGCAGTTATCCTCACGAAGCTTTCTTT
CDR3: CASSYPHEAFF

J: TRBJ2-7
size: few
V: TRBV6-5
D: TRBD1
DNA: TGTGCCAGCAGTTACGGTCAGGGGGCGGGCGAGCAGTACTTC
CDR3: CASSYGQGAGEQYF

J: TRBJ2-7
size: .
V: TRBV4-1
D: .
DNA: TGCGCCAGCAGCCAACTTGTTGTAAGTTCGCCGCAGTACTTC
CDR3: CASSQLVVSSPQYF

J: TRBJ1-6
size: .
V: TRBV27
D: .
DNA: TGTGCCAGCAGGACGGGACTATTAAAAACCTCACCCCTCCACTTT
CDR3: CASRTGLLKTSPLHF

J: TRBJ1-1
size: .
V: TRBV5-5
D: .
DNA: TGTGCCAGCAGCTTGGAAGGAGGGGGCACTGAAGCTTTCTTT
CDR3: CASSLEGGGTEAFF

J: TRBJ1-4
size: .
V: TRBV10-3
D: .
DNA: TGTGCCATCAGGGACGAACAGGGCTCGAATGAAAAACTGTTTTTT
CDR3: CAIRDEQGSNEKLFF

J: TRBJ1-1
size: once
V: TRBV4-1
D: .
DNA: TGCGCCAGCAGCCAAGAGGGAGTGAACACTGAAGCTTTCTTT
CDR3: CASSQEGVNTEAFF

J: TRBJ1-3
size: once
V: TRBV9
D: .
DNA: TGTGCCAGCAGCGTCACAGGTTCTTCTGGAAACACCATATATTTT
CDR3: CASSVTGSSGNTIYF

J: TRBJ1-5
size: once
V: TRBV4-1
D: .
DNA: TGCGCCAGCAGCCAAGAGGGACCCTGGGAGCATCAGCCCCAGCATTTT
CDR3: CASSQEGPWEHQPQHF

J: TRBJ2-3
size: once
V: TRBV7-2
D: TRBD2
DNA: TGTGCCAGCAGCTCGGGACTAGCGGGGCCCCTAGATACGCAGTATTTT
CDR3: CASSSGLAGPLDTQYF

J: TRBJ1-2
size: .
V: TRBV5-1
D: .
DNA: TGCGCCAGCAGCCCTACACAAAGCACTAACTATGGCTACACCTTC
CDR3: CASSPTQSTNYGYTF

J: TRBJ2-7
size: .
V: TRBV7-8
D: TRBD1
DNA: TGTGCCAGCAGAAGGGACAGGAATTACTACGAGCAGTACTTC
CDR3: CASRRDRNYYEQYF

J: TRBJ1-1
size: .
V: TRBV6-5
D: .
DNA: TGTGCCAGCAGTTACGTGTTGGGTGTGAACACTGAAGCTTTCTTT
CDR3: CASSYVLGVNTEAFF

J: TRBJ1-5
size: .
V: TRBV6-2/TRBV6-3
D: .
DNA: TGTGCCAGCAGTTACTCGACATCAGGGAGTTCTTATAGCAATCAGCCCCAGCATTTT
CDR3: CASSYSTSGSSYSNQPQHF

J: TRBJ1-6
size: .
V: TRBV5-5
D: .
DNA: TGTGCCAGCAGCTTGAACTTGGGTCAGAATAATTCACCCCTCCACTTT
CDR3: CASSLNLGQNNSPLHF